This T cell receptor (beta chain) was recovered during a study of T cell clonotyping in hematopoietic cell transplantation (dated by TCRdb to the early 2020s). For context, the study as a whole: In the study, 135 blood samples were gathered from under 45 consecutive transplant recipients and their related donors. Patients were recruited between 2015 and 2017 and followed until September 2020 or death.

The time point label on this specimen signifies: 30 days after allo-HCT. Recipient blood was collected about 28 days before transplant and at days 30, 100 and 180 after transplant. Nuclei Lysis Solution was used to extract genomic DNA from fresh or cryopreserved unfractionated peripheral blood mononuclear cells. CDR1 and CDR2, per the germline V gene (reference sequence), are LNHDA and SQIVND. Clipping removes 9 bases from V and 7 bases from J, with 7 as the unmatched junction base count. From its cysteine to its phenylalanine, the CDR3 spans 12 amino acids. The only DNA kept is the CDR3, 36 bases in frame from the first base. Overall study outcomes, separate from this receptor: After transplant, TCR diversity in recipients dropped, and pathologically expanded clonotypes increased progressively from day 30 to day 180. Overlap with donor repertoires was found for only a small fraction of recipient repertoires, with over 97% found to appear de novo at the given depth. The sample size was limited, and CD4 and CD8 repertoire contributions could not be separated because cells were not sorted. Inverse Simpson Index values from donors and from recipients before transplant predicted broader TCR repertoire diversity after transplant.

With the immunoSEQ assay, which is a bias-controlled multiplex PCR relying on V- and J-specific primers, TCR beta CDR3 regions were amplified from genomic DNA. A proprietary barcode and Illumina adapter sequences were added to the CDR3 amplicons in a second PCR step. An Illumina MiSeq instrument was used to sequence the CDR3 libraries. The authors' analysis ran thus. Export and quality control were handled in immunoSEQ Analyzer 3.0, while downstream analyses relied on R Bioconductor and Immunarch. Only productive rearrangements within the normalized downsampled data set were used in the calculation of repertoire metrics. In the normalized cohort, clonotypes with more than 5 templates were defined as pathologically expanded. Repertoire diversity was measured with the Inverse Simpson Index. To capture all clonotypes, the CMV-specificity analyses were run on the non-normalized data set. TCRdb provides this immuneACCESS table in a form limited to in-frame rearrangements. Some clones are lacking; in checked studies, under half of them reflect an unresolved V gene, and why the rest are absent is not known. V, J and clone size are taken as reported in that table, and D and trimming were inferred from the DNA itself. Here the sample has 15,000 or so clones; more than 60% occur a single time. The ten largest clones represent approximately 12% of the sample.

In the case of this clone: Its binding antigen is unknown. Within one base of it there is no much larger clone, and no base qualities were kept.

The TCR originated in a male patient aged 50 to 59 who had an allogeneic stem cell transplant from an unrelated donor, so T cells may come from the graft donor. Some clones in this sample may be carry-over from other donors' samples. Recombination joined TRBV19 with TRBJ2-3; TRBD2 matches 7 bases in the middle. The sequencing here drew on PBMCs, taken 30 days after allogeneic stem cell transplant. The CDR3 has the sequence CASGLELNTQYF. The DNA is as follows: TGTGCCAGCGGACTAGAACTAAATACGCAGTATTTT.